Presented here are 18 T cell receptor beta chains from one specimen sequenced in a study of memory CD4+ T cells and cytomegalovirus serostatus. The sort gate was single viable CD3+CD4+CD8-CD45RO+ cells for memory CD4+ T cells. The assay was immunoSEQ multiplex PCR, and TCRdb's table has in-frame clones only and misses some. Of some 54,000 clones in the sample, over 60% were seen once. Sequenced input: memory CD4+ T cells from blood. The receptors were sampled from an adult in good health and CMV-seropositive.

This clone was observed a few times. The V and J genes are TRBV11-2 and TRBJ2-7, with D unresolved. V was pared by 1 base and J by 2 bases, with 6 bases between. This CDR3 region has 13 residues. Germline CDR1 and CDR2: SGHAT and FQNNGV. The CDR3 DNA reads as TGTGCCAGCAGCTTAGTTACAGCCTACGAGCAGTACTTC. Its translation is CASSLVTAYEQYF.

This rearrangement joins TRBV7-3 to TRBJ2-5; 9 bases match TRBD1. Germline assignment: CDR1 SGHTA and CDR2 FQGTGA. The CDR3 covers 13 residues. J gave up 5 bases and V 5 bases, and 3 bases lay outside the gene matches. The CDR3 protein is CASSADRGETQYF. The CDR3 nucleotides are TGTGCCAGCAGCGCGGACAGGGGTGAGACCCAGTACTTC.

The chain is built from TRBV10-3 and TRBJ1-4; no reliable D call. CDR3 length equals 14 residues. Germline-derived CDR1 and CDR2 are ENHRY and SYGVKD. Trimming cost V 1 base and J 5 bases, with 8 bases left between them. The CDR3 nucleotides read TGTGCCATCAGTGAGTTTAATATAAATGAAAAACTGTTTTTT. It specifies CAISEFNINEKLFF.

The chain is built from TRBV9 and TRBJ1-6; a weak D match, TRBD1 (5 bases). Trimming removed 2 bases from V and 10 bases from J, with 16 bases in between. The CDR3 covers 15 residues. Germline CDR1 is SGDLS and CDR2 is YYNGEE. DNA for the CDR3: TGTGCCAGCAGCGTCCGAGACAGCGGCGGCTCACCCCTCCACTTT. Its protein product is CASSVRDSGGSPLHF.

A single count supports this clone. CDR3 coding DNA: TGTGCCAGCAGTGAAGCGCTAGGATCTCACCGCAATGAGCAGTTCTTC. This translates into CASSEALGSHRNEQFF. The V and J genes are TRBV2 and TRBJ2-1; D unresolved. CDR3 size: 16 residues. Germline V gene sequence: CDR1 SNHLY, CDR2 FYNNEI. The V end lost 0 bases, the J end lost 6 bases, and 15 bases lay between the germline ends.

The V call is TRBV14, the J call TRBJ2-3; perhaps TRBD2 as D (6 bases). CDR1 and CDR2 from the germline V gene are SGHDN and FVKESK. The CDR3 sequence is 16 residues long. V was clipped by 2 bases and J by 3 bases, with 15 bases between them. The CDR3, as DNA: TGTGCCAGCAGCCAACGGAACCTAGGGAGGACAGATACGCAGTATTTT. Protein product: CASSQRNLGRTDTQYF.

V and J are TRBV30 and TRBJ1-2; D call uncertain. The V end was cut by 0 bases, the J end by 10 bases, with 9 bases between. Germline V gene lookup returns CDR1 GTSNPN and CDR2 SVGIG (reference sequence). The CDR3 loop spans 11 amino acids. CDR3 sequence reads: CAWSVGDYYTF. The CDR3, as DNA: TGTGCCTGGAGTGTCGGGGATTACTACACCTTC. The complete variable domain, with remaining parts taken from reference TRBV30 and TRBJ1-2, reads SQTIHQWPATLVQPVGSPLSLECTVEGTSNPNLYWYRQAAGRGLQLLFYSVGIGQISSEVPQNLSASRPQDRQFILSSKKLLLSDSGFYLCAWSVGDYYTFGSGTRLTVV.

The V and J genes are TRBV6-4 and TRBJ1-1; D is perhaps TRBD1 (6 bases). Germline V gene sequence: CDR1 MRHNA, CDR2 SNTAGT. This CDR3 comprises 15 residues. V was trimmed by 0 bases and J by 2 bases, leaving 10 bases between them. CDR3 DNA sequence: TGTGCCAGCAGTGACTCAGGGGGACACAACACTGAAGCTTTCTTT. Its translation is CASSDSGGHNTEAFF.

The CDR3 DNA reads as TGTGCCAGCAGCTTAGCCACTAGTCTGGAGACCCAGTACTTC. The encoded protein is CASSLATSLETQYF. The chain couples TRBV7-8 to TRBJ2-5; the D gene is possibly TRBD2 (5 bases). The CDR3 extends over 14 amino acids. Germline V CDR1 and CDR2: SGHVS, FQNEAQ. V lost 0 bases and J lost 5, with 10 bases in between.

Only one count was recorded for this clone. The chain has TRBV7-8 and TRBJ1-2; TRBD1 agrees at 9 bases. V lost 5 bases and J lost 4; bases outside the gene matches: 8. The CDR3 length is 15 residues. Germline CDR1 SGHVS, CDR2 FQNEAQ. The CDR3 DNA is TGTGCCAGCAGCCGGGACAGGGTGGCATCCTATGGCTACACCTTC. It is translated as CASSRDRVASYGYTF.

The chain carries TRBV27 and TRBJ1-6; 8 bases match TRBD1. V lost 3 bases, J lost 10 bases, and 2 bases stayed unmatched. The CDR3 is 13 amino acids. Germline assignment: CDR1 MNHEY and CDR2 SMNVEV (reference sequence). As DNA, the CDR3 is TGTGCCAGCAGTTTTACAGGGGGGTCACCCCTCCACTTT. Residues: CASSFTGGSPLHF.

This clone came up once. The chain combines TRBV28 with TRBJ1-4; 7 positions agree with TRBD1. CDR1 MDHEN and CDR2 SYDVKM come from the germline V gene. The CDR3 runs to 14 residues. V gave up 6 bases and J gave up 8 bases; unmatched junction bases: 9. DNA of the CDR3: TGTGCCAGCAGCAGGGGGGGGGCTGAGGAAAAACTGTTTTTT. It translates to CASSRGGAEEKLFF. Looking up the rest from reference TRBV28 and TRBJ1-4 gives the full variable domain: DVKVTQSSRYLVKRTGEKVFLECVQDMDHENMFWYRQDPGLGLRLIYFSYDVKMKEKGDIPEGYSVSREKKERFSLILESASTNQTSMYLCASSRGGAEEKLFFGSGTQLSVL.

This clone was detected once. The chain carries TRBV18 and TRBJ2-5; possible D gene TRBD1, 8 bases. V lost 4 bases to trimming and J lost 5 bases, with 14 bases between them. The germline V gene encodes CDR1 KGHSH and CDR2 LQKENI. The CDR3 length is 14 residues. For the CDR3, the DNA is TGTGCCAGCTCACGAGACAGGGGAGGGGAGACCCAGTACTTC. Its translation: CASSRDRGGETQYF.

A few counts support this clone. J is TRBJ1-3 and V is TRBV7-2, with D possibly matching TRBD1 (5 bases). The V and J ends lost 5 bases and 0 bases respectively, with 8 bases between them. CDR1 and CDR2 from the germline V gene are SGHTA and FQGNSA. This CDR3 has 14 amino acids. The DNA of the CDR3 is TGTGCCAGCAGCCGGGACCTCTCTGGAAACACCATATATTTT. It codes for CASSRDLSGNTIYF.

CDR3 protein: CASSSGQNYNEQFF. The CDR3 nucleotides are TGTGCCAGCAGCTCGGGACAGAACTACAATGAGCAGTTCTTC. The J gene is TRBJ2-1, the V gene TRBV7-9, with 7 bases identical to TRBD1. Germline CDR1 and CDR2: SEHNR and FQNEAQ (reference sequence). V shed 4 bases and J 3 bases; nucleotides not matched to a gene: 3. The CDR3 runs to 14 residues.

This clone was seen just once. CDR3 protein: CASSQDGTARGDEQYF. DNA for the CDR3: TGCGCCAGCAGCCAAGACGGCACGGCCAGGGGAGACGAGCAGTACTTC. V usage is TRBV4-3 and J usage is TRBJ2-7; tentative D call: TRBD1 (6 bases). In germline, CDR1 is LGHNA, CDR2 YSLEER. The CDR3 is 16 residues long. V gave up 0 bases and J gave up 5 bases, with 17 bases separating them.

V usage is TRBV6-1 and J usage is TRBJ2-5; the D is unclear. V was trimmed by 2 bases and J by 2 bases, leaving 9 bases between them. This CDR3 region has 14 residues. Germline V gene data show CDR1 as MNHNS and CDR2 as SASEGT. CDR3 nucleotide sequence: TGTGCCAGCAGTGAACCTCAGCGTCAAGAGACCCAGTACTTC. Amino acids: CASSEPQRQETQYF.

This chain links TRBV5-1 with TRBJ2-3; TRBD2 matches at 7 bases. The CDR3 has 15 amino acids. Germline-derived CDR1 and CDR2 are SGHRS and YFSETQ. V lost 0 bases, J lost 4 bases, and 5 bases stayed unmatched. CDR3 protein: CASSLAGGEADTQYF. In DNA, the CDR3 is TGCGCCAGCAGCTTGGCGGGAGGAGAGGCAGATACGCAGTATTTT.